The rows below give T cell receptor beta chains drawn from one sample of a study of blood T cell repertoires in COVID-19. The protocol was immunoSEQ multiplex PCR, while the TCRdb copy is restricted to in-frame clones and leaves out a portion. The sample contains tens of thousands of clones, around 88% of which appear only once. Input material: peripheral blood. These receptors originate from a man aged 35-49 years with COVID-19, enrolled during active disease. Each CDR3 is given without its conserved first and last residue. The order of the fields is V gene, J gene, CDR3 protein.

v_gene: TRBV5-5
j_gene: TRBJ2-7
CDR3aa: ASSLTRRSSYEQY

v_gene: TRBV3-1/TRBV3-2
j_gene: TRBJ1-5
CDR3aa: ASSQANQPQH

v_gene: TRBV28
j_gene: TRBJ1-1
CDR3aa: ASTKRDSPLPF

v_gene: TRBV5-4
j_gene: TRBJ2-5
CDR3aa: ATHRAPQETQY

v_gene: TRBV7-8
j_gene: TRBJ2-5
CDR3aa: ASSLNGGTTQETQY

v_gene: TRBV10-1
j_gene: TRBJ2-4
CDR3aa: ASSDEGGLAKNIQY

v_gene: TRBV5-4
j_gene: TRBJ1-1
CDR3aa: ASTRDGQTEAF

v_gene: TRBV3-1/TRBV3-2
j_gene: TRBJ2-3
CDR3aa: ASSQPGDVDTQY

v_gene: TRBV13
j_gene: TRBJ1-2
CDR3aa: ASSAGWEGEDYT

v_gene: TRBV5-6
j_gene: TRBJ1-3
CDR3aa: ASSPQAAGNTIY

v_gene: TRBV19
j_gene: TRBJ1-5
CDR3aa: ASSIEENQPQH

v_gene: TRBV6-5
j_gene: TRBJ2-1
CDR3aa: ASSTGSSYNEQF

v_gene: TRBV2
j_gene: TRBJ2-6
CDR3aa: ASGVRGSGANVLT

v_gene: TRBV12-3/TRBV12-4
j_gene: TRBJ1-6
CDR3aa: ASSLSSGGALH

v_gene: TRBV6-2/TRBV6-3
j_gene: TRBJ1-1
CDR3aa: ASSKGRLNTEAF

v_gene: TRBV6-2/TRBV6-3
j_gene: TRBJ2-6
CDR3aa: ASSWGVTGKSSGANVLT

v_gene: TRBV7-9
j_gene: TRBJ2-3
CDR3aa: ASRFQTSGAPGGTQY

v_gene: TRBV2
j_gene: TRBJ1-5
CDR3aa: ASDPGQGAQPQH

v_gene: TRBV19
j_gene: TRBJ1-1
CDR3aa: ASRTGTPNTEAF

v_gene: TRBV4-2
j_gene: TRBJ1-1
CDR3aa: ASSVPGQMAF

v_gene: TRBV6-5
j_gene: TRBJ2-3
CDR3aa: ASTAGGRTDTQY

v_gene: TRBV6-1
j_gene: TRBJ1-1
CDR3aa: ASSEEGLRGAF

v_gene: TRBV2
j_gene: TRBJ1-2
CDR3aa: ASSPGLGVGYGYT

v_gene: TRBV5-4
j_gene: TRBJ2-5
CDR3aa: ALRRGETQY

v_gene: TRBV6-1
j_gene: TRBJ2-1
CDR3aa: ASSDGSSGYNEQF

v_gene: TRBV28
j_gene: TRBJ2-7
CDR3aa: ASRPGQGIGEQY

v_gene: TRBV5-1
j_gene: TRBJ2-3
CDR3aa: ASSSAGLYTDTQY

v_gene: TRBV5-1
j_gene: TRBJ1-5
CDR3aa: ASSRDPGGNQPQH

v_gene: TRBV4-1
j_gene: TRBJ1-1
CDR3aa: ASSQDWRWGSAEAF

v_gene: TRBV7-9
j_gene: TRBJ2-5
CDR3aa: ASSLPGRVGQETQY

v_gene: TRBV29-1
j_gene: TRBJ2-5
CDR3aa: SVSGGASETQY

v_gene: TRBV5-1
j_gene: TRBJ2-2
CDR3aa: ASSPLLRGDTGELF

v_gene: TRBV6-1
j_gene: TRBJ1-1
CDR3aa: ASSDEVAF

v_gene: TRBV7-2
j_gene: TRBJ2-5
CDR3aa: ASSLAQGARVKTQY

v_gene: TRBV11-2
j_gene: TRBJ1-4
CDR3aa: ASRPTGINEKLF

v_gene: TRBV5-1
j_gene: TRBJ1-1
CDR3aa: ASSLAEGVNTEAF

v_gene: TRBV3-1/TRBV3-2
j_gene: TRBJ2-5
CDR3aa: ATSRQAQETQY

v_gene: TRBV19
j_gene: TRBJ1-1
CDR3aa: ASSIKSGITEAF

v_gene: TRBV6-5
j_gene: TRBJ2-7
CDR3aa: ATVEGAHEQY

v_gene: TRBV28
j_gene: TRBJ2-2
CDR3aa: ASSLMGQQNTGELF

v_gene: TRBV19
j_gene: TRBJ1-1
CDR3aa: ASSVQVNTEAF

v_gene: TRBV6-1
j_gene: TRBJ2-1
CDR3aa: ASSEAHYNEQF